Listed below are T cell receptor beta chains from one sample, sequenced in a study of shared T cell receptors in the human thymus. Repertoires were generated with immunoSEQ multiplex PCR, while TCRdb's copy carries only in-frame clones and drops some. The table includes hundreds of thousands of clones, about four fifths detected once. The data were also submitted as part of a second study, on human thymus T cells.

Material for sequencing was thymocytes. The receptors derive from a boy younger than two with a congenital heart defect. Each CDR3 is given with its conserved first and last residue. Each record gives: CDR3 length, J gene, D gene, V gene, clone size, CDR3 DNA, CDR3 protein. The D gene is left open where the match is weak. The size field is filled for only some rows; it gives once, few, many or a size class.

length: 17; J: TRBJ2-2; D: NA; V: TRBV25-1; size: NA; DNA: TGTGCCAGCAGGCCGGTCCTCCTAAGCGGGTCCACCGGGGAGCTGTTTTTT; CDR3: CASRPVLLSGSTGELFF
length: 17; J: TRBJ2-2; D: TRBD2; V: TRBV28; size: NA; DNA: TGTGCCAGCAGACCAAAACTGGGACTACGGAACACCGGGGAGCTGTTTTTT; CDR3: CASRPKLGLRNTGELFF
length: 16; J: TRBJ1-5; D: TRBD1; V: TRBV18; size: once; DNA: TGTGCCAGCTCACCTTCAGGGACAGGAATACATCAGCCCCAGCATTTT; CDR3: CASSPSGTGIHQPQHF
length: 14; J: TRBJ1-1; D: NA; V: TRBV7-3; size: NA; DNA: TGTGCCAGCAGGGCCGGTGACATGAACACTGAAGCTTTCTTT; CDR3: CASRAGDMNTEAFF
length: 17; J: TRBJ2-7; D: TRBD2; V: TRBV4-2; size: NA; DNA: TGTGCCAGCAGCCAAGAGGGGTTCAGCGGGAGTTCCCACGAGCAGTACTTC; CDR3: CASSQEGFSGSSHEQYF
length: 14; J: TRBJ2-2; D: NA; V: TRBV4-3; size: NA; DNA: TGCGCCAGCAGAACTAGCTTGAACACCGGGGAGCTGTTTTTT; CDR3: CASRTSLNTGELFF
length: 14; J: TRBJ1-2; D: NA; V: TRBV5-1; size: NA; DNA: TGCGCCAGCAGCCCTAGGACAGAGAACTATGGCTACACCTTC; CDR3: CASSPRTENYGYTF
length: 17; J: TRBJ2-1; D: TRBD2; V: TRBV12-5; size: NA; DNA: TGTGCTAGTGGTTTTGGGCGGGAGGTGACGTCATTTAATGAGCAGTTCTTC; CDR3: CASGFGREVTSFNEQFF
length: 12; J: TRBJ2-7; D: NA; V: TRBV15; size: NA; DNA: TGTGCCACCAGCCTGGACTGGGACGAGCAGTACTTC; CDR3: CATSLDWDEQYF
length: 13; J: TRBJ2-2; D: TRBD2; V: TRBV6-5; size: NA; DNA: TGTGCCAGCAGGCTAGCGGGGTCCGGGGAGCTGTTTTTT; CDR3: CASRLAGSGELFF
length: 14; J: TRBJ1-1; D: TRBD1; V: TRBV15; size: NA; DNA: TGTGCCACCAGCACAGGGGGCGCGAACACTGAAGCTTTCTTT; CDR3: CATSTGGANTEAFF
length: 15; J: TRBJ2-1; D: TRBD1; V: TRBV11-3; size: NA; DNA: TGTGCCAGCAGCGAAGGACAGGGGGCCTACAATGAGCAGTTCTTC; CDR3: CASSEGQGAYNEQFF
length: 13; J: TRBJ2-5; D: NA; V: TRBV7-9; size: NA; DNA: TGTGCCAGCAGCTTGACGGGGTTGGAGACCCAGTACTTC; CDR3: CASSLTGLETQYF
length: 17; J: TRBJ2-7; D: TRBD2; V: TRBV12-5; size: NA; DNA: TGTGCTAGTGGTTCCCAAAGGGGACTAGCGGGGGCCTACGAGCAGTACTTC; CDR3: CASGSQRGLAGAYEQYF
length: 12; J: TRBJ1-2; D: NA; V: TRBV30; size: NA; DNA: TGTGCTAGAGGGCGGACCCCCTATGGCTACACCTTC; CDR3: CARGRTPYGYTF
length: 14; J: TRBJ2-7; D: TRBD2; V: TRBV13; size: NA; DNA: TGTGCCAGCACCTCGGGAGGAACTCCCTACGAGCAGTACTTC; CDR3: CASTSGGTPYEQYF
length: 11; J: TRBJ2-5; D: NA; V: TRBV20-1; size: NA; DNA: TGCAGTGCACAGGACCGGGAGACCCAGTACTTC; CDR3: CSAQDRETQYF
length: 14; J: TRBJ1-2; D: NA; V: TRBV10-3; size: few; DNA: TGTGCCATCAGTGAAGGGGGACACAGGGACGGCTACACCTTC; CDR3: CAISEGGHRDGYTF
length: 15; J: TRBJ2-7; D: TRBD1; V: TRBV6-6; size: NA; DNA: TGTGCCAGCAGCCACGGGGGGACAGGGAAACACGAGCAGTACTTC; CDR3: CASSHGGTGKHEQYF
length: 16; J: TRBJ1-1; D: NA; V: TRBV7-9; size: NA; DNA: TGTGCCAGCAGCTTGCCCGAGGGACTCCGCCCCACTGAAGCTTTCTTT; CDR3: CASSLPEGLRPTEAFF
length: 18; J: TRBJ1-2; D: TRBD1; V: TRBV7-8; size: NA; DNA: TGTGCCAGCAGCTTAGCGCCCCTCACAGGGGGGGAGAACTATGGCTACACCTTC; CDR3: CASSLAPLTGGENYGYTF
length: 16; J: TRBJ2-7; D: NA; V: TRBV27; size: NA; DNA: TGTGCCAGCAGTTTAAAAGCGGTGGGAGCTACGGACGAGCAGTACTTC; CDR3: CASSLKAVGATDEQYF
length: 14; J: TRBJ1-5; D: NA; V: TRBV6-1; size: NA; DNA: TGTGCCAGCAGTGAAGGAGGAGTCAATCAGCCCCAGCATTTT; CDR3: CASSEGGVNQPQHF
length: 13; J: TRBJ2-7; D: TRBD1; V: TRBV6-5; size: NA; DNA: TGTGCCAGCAGTTCGACAGGGTCCCACGAGCAGTACTTC; CDR3: CASSSTGSHEQYF
length: 17; J: TRBJ1-3; D: NA; V: TRBV10-3; size: NA; DNA: TGTGCCATCAGTGAGGGCCCCGGGAACGCCTCTGGAAACACCATATATTTT; CDR3: CAISEGPGNASGNTIYF
length: 15; J: TRBJ2-7; D: NA; V: TRBV7-9; size: NA; DNA: TGTGCCAGCGTCTCGGCGACCTTACCGGGGTACGAGCAGTACTTC; CDR3: CASVSATLPGYEQYF
length: 15; J: TRBJ2-7; D: NA; V: TRBV6-1; size: NA; DNA: TGTGCCAGCAGTGAATTTGACGGGAATTGGTTCGAGCAGTACTTC; CDR3: CASSEFDGNWFEQYF
length: 14; J: TRBJ2-7; D: TRBD2; V: TRBV9; size: NA; DNA: TGTGCCAGCAGCCCCCGGGCTAGCGGGATTGAGCAGTACTTC; CDR3: CASSPRASGIEQYF
length: 18; J: TRBJ2-4; D: TRBD2; V: TRBV19; size: few; DNA: TGTGCCAGTAGCCCGGGACTAGCGGGAGGGTGGGCCAAAAACATTCAGTACTTC; CDR3: CASSPGLAGGWAKNIQYF